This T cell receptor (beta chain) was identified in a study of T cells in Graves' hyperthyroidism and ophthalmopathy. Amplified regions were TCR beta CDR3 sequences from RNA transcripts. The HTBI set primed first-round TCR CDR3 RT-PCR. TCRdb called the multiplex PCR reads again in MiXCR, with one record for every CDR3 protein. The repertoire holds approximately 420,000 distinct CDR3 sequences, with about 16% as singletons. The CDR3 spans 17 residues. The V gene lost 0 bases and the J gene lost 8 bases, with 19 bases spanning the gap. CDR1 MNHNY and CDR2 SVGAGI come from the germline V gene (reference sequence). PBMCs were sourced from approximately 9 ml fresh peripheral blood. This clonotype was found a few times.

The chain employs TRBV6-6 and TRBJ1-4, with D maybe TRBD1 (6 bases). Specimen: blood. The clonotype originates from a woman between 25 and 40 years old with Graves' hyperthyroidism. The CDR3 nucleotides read TGTGCCAGCAGTTACTCGGTAACCGGGACACTGGGAGAAAAACTGTTTTTT. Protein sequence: CASSYSVTGTLGEKLFF.